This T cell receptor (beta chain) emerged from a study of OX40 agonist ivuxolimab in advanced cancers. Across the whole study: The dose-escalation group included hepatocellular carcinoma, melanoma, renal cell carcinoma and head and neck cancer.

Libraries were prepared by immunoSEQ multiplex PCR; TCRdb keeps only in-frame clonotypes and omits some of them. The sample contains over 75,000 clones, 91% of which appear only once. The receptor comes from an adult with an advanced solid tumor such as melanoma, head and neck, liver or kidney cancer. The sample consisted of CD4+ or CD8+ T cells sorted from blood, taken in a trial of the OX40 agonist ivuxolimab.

Here the CDR3 DNA reads TGTGCCAGCAGTTACTCAGGGATTGGCAATCAGCCCCAGCATTTT. This translates into CASSYSGIGNQPQHF. This rearrangement joins TRBV6-5 to TRBJ1-5; no reliable D call. The germline V and J ends were trimmed by 0 bases and 2 bases, with 8 bases remaining between them. The germline V gene has CDR1 MNHEY and CDR2 SVGAGI. The CDR3 extends over 15 amino acids.